This TCR beta chain was sequenced in a study of shared clonotypes between healthy human individuals. Study in general: With ages of 18 to 49, the donors were a couple of women and a few men. Study-wide results and limits: Clonotype sharing among the donors was expected to vary with sequencing depth.

This clone showed up just a few times. Its target is unknown. Genomic DNA belonging to each subset was distributed in equal measure over several immunoSEQ plates. The table came from immunoSEQ multiplex PCR; TCRdb's copy has only in-frame clones and leaves some out. The sample contains about 2 million clones, roughly 94% of which appear only once. Sequenced sample: naive CD4+ T cells sorted from blood. Documented subset: CD45RA+ positively selected. This clonotype was obtained from a man younger than 35 in good health.

DNA for the CDR3: TGTGCCAGCAGTCTTAAGGGCGGGAGGGCCAACAACACAGATACGCAGTATTTT. Translating it yields CASSLKGGRANNTDTQYF. The chain has TRBV6-7 and TRBJ2-3; 9 bases agree with TRBD2. TRBV6-7 is reported as an ORF; its role is uncertain. CDR3 length: 18 amino acids. The trim removed 5 bases at V and 2 bases at J, leaving 14 bases unmatched.